This T cell receptor (beta chain) was found in a study of cytomegalovirus exposure and HLA in healthy donors. The wider study: A later analysis reported the approximately 120 validation repertoires used the same platform as the approximately 700 first-cohort repertoires.

This clone has just one count. Assay: immunoSEQ multiplex PCR; the TCRdb copy retains only in-frame clones and omits some. Among around 250,000 clones listed, around 87% were seen once. The CDR3 length is 17 residues. The V gene end was trimmed by 1 base and the J gene end by 2 bases; junction bases not matched to a gene: 7. Germline CDR1 and CDR2: LGHNA and YNFKEQ. This TCR was sampled from a woman under 30 in good health and CMV-seronegative. The sequenced sample consisted of PBMCs. The J gene is TRBJ1-4, the V gene TRBV4-2, with TRBD1 matching 7 bases. The CDR3 is CASSQADRVPTNEKLFF. The CDR3 nucleotides read TGTGCCAGCAGCCAAGCCGACAGGGTCCCTACTAATGAAAAACTGTTTTTT.